The sequence of this TCR beta chain was determined in a study of cytomegalovirus exposure and HLA in healthy donors (dated by TCRdb to 2016 to 2017). Looking at the study overall: According to a later analysis, one platform produced both the roughly 120 validation repertoires and the 550 to 800 repertoires of the first cohort. The study was designed to test whether signatures of past pathogen exposure could be identified by cataloging public T cell receptors. Besides the first cohort of 500 to 700 subjects, a separate validation cohort made up of 120 different subjects was used. To predict cytomegalovirus infection status, the study brought together high-throughput TCR immunosequencing, statistical association of individual TCRs with disease status, and machine learning. What the research found in general, with its limitations: The validation cohort had no HLA typing available for a later analysis, so co-occurrence within that cohort was assessed over all 110 or so repertoires. According to the authors, the approach could potentially be generalized to other disease states and immunological phenotypes. In the study, 150 to 200 TCR beta chains were listed as associated with cytomegalovirus. The classifier was reported to diagnose cytomegalovirus status with high specificity and sensitivity in both the original and validation cohorts. A later analysis found that TCRs clustered in the first cohort also tended to co-occur in the 130 or so validation repertoires, with 90% to 95% of cluster scores above 0. In vitro tests confirmed that a few of the cytomegalovirus-associated TCR beta chains recognize cytomegalovirus antigens. Most TCR sequences were seen in very few donors, while some public TCRs were found in many individuals.

Donors formed part of the validation cohort, which comprised fewer than 150 subjects and was distinct from the first cohort of several hundred subjects. The CDR3 measures 15 amino acids from cysteine to phenylalanine. Only the CDR3 part of the read is kept: 45 bases, read in frame from the first base. V trim: 5 bases; J trim: 4 bases; unmatched bases: 6. The germline V gene (reference sequence) specifies LNHDA as CDR1 and SQIVND as CDR2. A note on this clone: The antigen it recognizes is unknown. Base qualities were left out, and no much larger clone turns up one base away.

Library preparation employed the immunoSEQ multiplex PCR assay. The paper's data handling went like this. To diagnose cytomegalovirus status from the catalog of TCR beta chain sequences, a statistical classification framework was built. TCRdb retrieved this table from immuneACCESS and kept in-frame rearrangements only. Not all clones are present; in checked studies, unresolved V genes account for under half, and no reason is known for the remainder. That table gives V, J and clone size, and the DNA gave D and trimming. This sample gives fewer than 120,000 clones in total; roughly nine tenths of them show up just once. The ten largest clones represent 1.9% of the sample.

The receptor's source is a woman younger than 30 in good health and CMV-seronegative. This chain joins TRBV19 to TRBJ2-7, with 12 central nucleotides matching TRBD1. Sequenced input: PBMCs. This receptor carries the CDR3 CASSVRDRGLYEQYF. The DNA is as follows: TGTGCCAGTAGTGTCCGGGACAGGGGGCTGTACGAGCAGTACTTC.